This T cell receptor beta chain was sequenced during a study of OX40 agonist ivuxolimab in advanced cancers. Study-wide context: Ivuxolimab, which targeted the costimulatory receptor OX40 (CD134), was an agonistic, fully human IgG2 monoclonal antibody. Intravenous ivuxolimab was administered to patients every 2 weeks at six dose levels: 0.01, 0.1, 0.3, 1.5, 3 and 10 mg/kg. Among the roughly 50 dose-escalation patients, about 20 had hepatocellular carcinoma, roughly 15 melanoma, 9 renal cell carcinoma and 9 head and neck cancer. The dose-escalation cohort was roughly 80% male with a mean age of about 58 years, ranging from 23 to 79. Patients were allowed to have had prior anti-PD-1, anti-PD-L1 or anti-CTLA-4 therapy, and 30% to 40% of the dose-escalation patients had been treated with checkpoint inhibitors. Partial responses were achieved by three dose-escalation patients, of whom one had hepatocellular carcinoma and two had cutaneous melanoma. Peripheral TCRbeta sequencing aimed to test whether ivuxolimab altered TCR sequence diversity and caused clonal T-cell expansion. The monotherapy dose-escalation portion (N ≈ 50 patients) of the phase I ivuxolimab trial is reported in the paper.

What the work shows at the level of the full study, not this receptor alone: In partial responders in the 0.1-3.0 mg/kg groups, normalized peripheral clonal expansion was found to be among the lowest, especially among CD8+ T cells. At doses of 0.1 to 3.0 mg/kg, clonal expansion of both CD4+ and CD8+ T cells in blood was seen between baseline and week 6. Low levels of normalized T-cell clonal expansion were also seen in some patients who did not respond. Which antigens the clonally expanded peripheral T cells were specific for was not determined. On average, CD8+ T cells showed more expanded clones than CD4+ T cells after ivuxolimab.

Patients with autoimmune disease history or receiving systemic immunosuppression were excluded from the trial. Peripheral blood for TCR sequencing was collected from all dose cohorts at baseline, on cycle 4 day 1, and on cycle 7 day 1. The samples were taken from a phase I, first-in-human, multicenter, open-label dose-escalation trial of ivuxolimab. The trial enrolled adults with locally advanced or metastatic head and neck squamous cell, hepatocellular, melanoma or renal cell carcinoma. Before TCR sequencing, CD4+ and CD8+ T cells were separately sorted from peripheral blood. On this clone itself: Its specific antigen is unknown. No quality values exist for individual bases; no much larger clone is one base distant.

Cut back by 4 bases and 4 bases, the V and J ends lie 10 bases apart. The germline V gene supplies CDR1 SGHTA and CDR2 FQGNSA. Including the terminal cysteine and phenylalanine, the CDR3 comprises 13 residues. The CDR3 DNA has 39 bases and is translated from base 1. Genomic DNA was extracted from sorted cells for sequencing of the TCRbeta CDR3 region. The immunoSEQ Assay was used to sequence the TCRbeta CDR3 regions. Drawn from immuneACCESS, this table holds only the in-frame rearrangements with V and J called that TCRdb kept. Clones are partly lost; checked studies trace under half to an unresolved V gene and leave the rest unexplained. Across this sample there are about 89,000 clones, with roughly 93% seen only once. Around 0.71% of the sample is in the top ten clones.

This clonotype was obtained from an adult with an advanced solid tumor such as melanoma, head and neck, liver or kidney cancer. The sequence is built from TRBV7-2 and TRBJ1-1; the D segment cannot be called with confidence. The material sequenced was CD4+ or CD8+ T cells sorted from blood, taken in a trial of the OX40 agonist ivuxolimab. The nucleotides read TGTGCCAGCAGCTGGGCGGAAATCACTGAAGCTTTCTTT. This is translated as CASSWAEITEAFF. The CDR3, completed at both ends by the reference TRBV7-2 and TRBJ1-1 genes, gives the full variable domain GAGVSQSPSNKVTEKGKDVELRCDPISGHTALYWYRQSLGQGLEFLIYFQGNSAPDKSGLPSDRFSAERTGGSVSTLTIQRTQQEDSAVYLCASSWAEITEAFFGQGTRLTVV.